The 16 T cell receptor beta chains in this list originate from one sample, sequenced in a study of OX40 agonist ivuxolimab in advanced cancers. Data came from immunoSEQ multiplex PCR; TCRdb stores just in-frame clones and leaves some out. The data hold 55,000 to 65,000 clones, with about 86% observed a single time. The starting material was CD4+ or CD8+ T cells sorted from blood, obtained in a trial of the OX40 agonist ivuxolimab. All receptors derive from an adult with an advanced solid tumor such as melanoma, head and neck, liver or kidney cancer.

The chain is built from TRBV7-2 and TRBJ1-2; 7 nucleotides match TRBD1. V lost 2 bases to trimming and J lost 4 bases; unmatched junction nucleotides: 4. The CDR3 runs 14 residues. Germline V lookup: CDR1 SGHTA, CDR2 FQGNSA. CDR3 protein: CASSLWGDSYGYTF. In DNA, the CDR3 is TGTGCCAGCAGCTTATGGGGGGACAGCTATGGCTACACCTTC.

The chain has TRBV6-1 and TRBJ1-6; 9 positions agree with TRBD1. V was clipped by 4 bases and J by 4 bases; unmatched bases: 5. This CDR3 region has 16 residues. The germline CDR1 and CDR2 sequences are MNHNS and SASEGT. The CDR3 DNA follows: TGTGCCAGCAGTGCCCGGACAGGGGCGTATAATTCACCCCTCCACTTT. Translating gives CASSARTGAYNSPLHF.

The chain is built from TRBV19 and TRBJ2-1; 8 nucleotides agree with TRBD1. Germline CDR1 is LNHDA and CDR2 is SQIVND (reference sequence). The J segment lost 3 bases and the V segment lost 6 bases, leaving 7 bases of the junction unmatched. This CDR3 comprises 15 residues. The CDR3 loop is CASSPGGTGYNEQFF. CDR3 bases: TGTGCCAGTAGCCCAGGAGGGACAGGCTACAATGAGCAGTTCTTC.

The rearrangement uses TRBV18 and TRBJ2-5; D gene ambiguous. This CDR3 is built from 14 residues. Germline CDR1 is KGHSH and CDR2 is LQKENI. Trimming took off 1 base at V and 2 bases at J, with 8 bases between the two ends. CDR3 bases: TGTGCCAGCTCACCACGGACGGTGCAAGAGACCCAGTACTTC. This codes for CASSPRTVQETQYF.

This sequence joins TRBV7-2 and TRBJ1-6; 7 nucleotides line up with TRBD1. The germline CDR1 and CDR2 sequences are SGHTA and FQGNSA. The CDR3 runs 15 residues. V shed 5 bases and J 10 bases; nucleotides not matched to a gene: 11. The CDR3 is CASSVIGGSGSPLHF. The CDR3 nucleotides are TGTGCCAGCAGCGTTATAGGGGGCTCGGGCTCACCCCTCCACTTT.

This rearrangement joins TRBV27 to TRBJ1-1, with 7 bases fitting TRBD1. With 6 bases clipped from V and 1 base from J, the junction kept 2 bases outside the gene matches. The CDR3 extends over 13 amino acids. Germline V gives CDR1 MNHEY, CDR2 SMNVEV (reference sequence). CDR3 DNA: TGTGCCAGCAGCCGACAGGGGAACACTGAAGCTTTCTTT. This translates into CASSRQGNTEAFF.

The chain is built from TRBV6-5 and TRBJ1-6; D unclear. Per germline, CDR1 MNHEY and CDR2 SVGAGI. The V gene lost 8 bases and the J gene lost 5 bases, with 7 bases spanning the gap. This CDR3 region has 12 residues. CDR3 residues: CASGPNNSPLHF. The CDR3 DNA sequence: TGTGCCAGCGGGCCAAATAATTCACCCCTCCACTTT.

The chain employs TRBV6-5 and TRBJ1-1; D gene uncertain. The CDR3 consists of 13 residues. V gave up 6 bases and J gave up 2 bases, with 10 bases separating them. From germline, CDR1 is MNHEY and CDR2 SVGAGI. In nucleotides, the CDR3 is TGTGCCAGCAGAGGCAGGATAAACACTGAAGCTTTCTTT. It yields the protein CASRGRINTEAFF.

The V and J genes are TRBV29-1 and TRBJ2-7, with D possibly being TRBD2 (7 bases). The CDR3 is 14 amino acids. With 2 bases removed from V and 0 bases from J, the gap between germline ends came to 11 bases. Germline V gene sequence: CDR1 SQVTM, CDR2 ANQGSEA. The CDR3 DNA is TGCAGCGTTGAAAGGGGGGGACCCTCCTACGAGCAGTACTTC. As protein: CSVERGGPSYEQYF.

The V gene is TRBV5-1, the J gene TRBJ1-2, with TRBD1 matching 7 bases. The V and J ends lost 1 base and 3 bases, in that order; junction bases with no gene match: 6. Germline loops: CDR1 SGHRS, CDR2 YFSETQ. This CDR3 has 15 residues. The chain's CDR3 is CASSLTGDVDYGYTF. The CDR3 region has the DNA TGCGCCAGCAGCTTGACAGGGGATGTTGACTATGGCTACACCTTC. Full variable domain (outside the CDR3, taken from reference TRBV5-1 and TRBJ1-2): KAGVTQTPRYLIKTRGQQVTLSCSPISGHRSVSWYQQTPGQGLQFLFEYFSETQRNKGNFPGRFSGRQFSNSRSEMNVSTLELGDSALYLCASSLTGDVDYGYTFGSGTRLTVV.

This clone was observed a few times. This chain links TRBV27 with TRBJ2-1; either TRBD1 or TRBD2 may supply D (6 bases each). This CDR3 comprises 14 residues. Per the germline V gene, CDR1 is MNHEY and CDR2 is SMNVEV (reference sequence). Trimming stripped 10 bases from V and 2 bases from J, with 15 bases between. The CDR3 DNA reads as TGTGCCACCAAACGGGGGCGAACCTACAATGAGCAGTTCTTC. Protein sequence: CATKRGRTYNEQFF.

The CDR3 sequence: CASSFQIIGADSRNTIYF. CDR3 nucleotides: TGTGCCAGCAGCTTCCAGATAATTGGGGCTGATTCACGAAACACCATATATTTT. The J gene is TRBJ1-3, the V gene TRBV7-2, with a weak D call TRBD1 (5 bases). Deletions cut 3 bases from V and 5 bases from J, with 23 bases between. CDR3 length: 18 residues. Germline V lookup: CDR1 SGHTA, CDR2 FQGNSA. Complete variable domain (other parts from reference TRBV7-2 and TRBJ1-3): GAGVSQSPSNKVTEKGKDVELRCDPISGHTALYWYRQSLGQGLEFLIYFQGNSAPDKSGLPSDRFSAERTGGSVSTLTIQRTQQEDSAVYLCASSFQIIGADSRNTIYFGEGSWLTVV.

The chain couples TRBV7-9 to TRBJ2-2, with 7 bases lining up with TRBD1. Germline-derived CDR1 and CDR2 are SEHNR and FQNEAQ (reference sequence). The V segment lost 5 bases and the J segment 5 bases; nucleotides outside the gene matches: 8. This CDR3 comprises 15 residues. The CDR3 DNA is TGTGCCAGCAGCACAGACAGGGAGAGGACCGGGGAGCTGTTTTTT. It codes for CASSTDRERTGELFF.

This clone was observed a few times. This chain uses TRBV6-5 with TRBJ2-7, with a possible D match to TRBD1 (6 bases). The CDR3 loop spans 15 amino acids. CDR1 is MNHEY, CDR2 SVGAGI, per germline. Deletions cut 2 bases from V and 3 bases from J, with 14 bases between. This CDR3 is CASSYAGVRGYEQYF. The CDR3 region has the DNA TGTGCCAGCAGTTACGCAGGGGTAAGGGGCTACGAGCAGTACTTC.

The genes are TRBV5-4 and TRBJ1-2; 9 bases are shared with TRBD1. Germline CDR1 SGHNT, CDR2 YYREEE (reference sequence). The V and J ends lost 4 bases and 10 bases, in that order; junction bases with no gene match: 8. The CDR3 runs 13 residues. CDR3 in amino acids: CASSPGQGATYTF. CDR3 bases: TGTGCCAGCAGCCCGGGACAGGGCGCTACCTACACCTTC.

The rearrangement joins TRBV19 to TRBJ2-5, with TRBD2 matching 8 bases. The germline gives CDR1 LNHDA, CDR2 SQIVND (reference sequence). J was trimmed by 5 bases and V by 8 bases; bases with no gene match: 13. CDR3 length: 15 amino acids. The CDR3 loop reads CASRTSFLALETQYF. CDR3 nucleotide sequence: TGTGCCAGTCGGACTAGCTTCTTAGCGTTGGAGACCCAGTACTTC.